This entry lists 14 T cell receptor beta chains sequenced from one sample in a study of T cells in Graves' hyperthyroidism and ophthalmopathy. Amplification targeted TCR beta CDR3 regions from RNA transcripts. The study used the HTBI primer set for a first-round RT-PCR of the TCR CDR3. TCRdb analysed the multiplex PCR reads with MiXCR anew, one entry per CDR3 protein. The table includes 150,000 to 200,000 distinct CDR3 sequences, approximately 15% detected once. The specimen was blood. The receptor set was obtained from a woman aged 50 to 60 with Graves' hyperthyroidism.

This clonotype was recorded many times. The V call is TRBV6-2 or TRBV6-3, the J call TRBJ2-7, with a weak D call TRBD1 (7 bases). The CDR3 is 15 amino acids. The ends were cut back, 5 bases at V and 3 bases at J, with 17 bases in the middle. Germline V gives CDR1 MNHEY, CDR2 SVGEGT. The DNA for the CDR3 is TGTGCCAGCAGTAACCAGGGGGGACCAAGCTACGAGCAGTACTTC. Its protein is CASSNQGGPSYEQYF.

This chain uses TRBV27 with TRBJ2-7; D assignment may be TRBD1 or TRBD2 (6 bases each). The CDR3 covers 14 residues. The germline CDR1 and CDR2 sequences are MNHEY and SMNVEV (reference sequence). The germline V and J ends were trimmed by 3 bases and 5 bases, with 14 bases remaining between them. CDR3 in amino acids: CASSFGGGRNEQYF. The CDR3 DNA reads TGTGCCAGCAGTTTTGGTGGGGGGCGTAACGAGCAGTACTTC.

This clonotype was seen many times. The genes are TRBV7-2 and TRBJ1-1; the D is unclear. The germline V gene encodes CDR1 SGHTA and CDR2 FQGNSA. This CDR3 region has 14 residues. V lost 2 bases and J lost 11, with 18 bases in between. For the CDR3, the DNA is TGTGCCAGCAGCTTATTCGCCAACCCGAACTTGGCTTTCTTT. Residues: CASSLFANPNLAFF.

This clonotype was found many times. This chain connects TRBV6-1 to TRBJ1-1; D unresolved. CDR1 is MNHNS and CDR2 is SASEGT in the germline V gene. V lost 7 bases and J 3 bases, leaving 9 bases between the germline ends. This CDR3 has 12 residues. The chain's CDR3 is CASTQGYTEAFF. The CDR3 DNA follows: TGTGCCAGCACCCAAGGGTACACTGAAGCTTTCTTT.

This clonotype appeared many times. The V gene is TRBV10-3, the J gene TRBJ2-1; 9 positions agree with TRBD1. Trimming cost V 2 bases and J 0 bases; bases outside gene matches: 5. Germline-derived CDR1 and CDR2 are ENHRY and SYGVKD. This CDR3 comprises 17 residues. CDR3 sequence: CAISERGTGSSYNEQFF. The CDR3 nucleotides read TGTGCCATCAGTGAGAGAGGGACAGGGTCCTCCTACAATGAGCAGTTCTTC.

This clonotype was observed many times. The gene calls are TRBV6-1 and TRBJ1-5; 7 positions match TRBD1. The germline gives CDR1 MNHNS, CDR2 SASEGT. Trimming at V came to 2 bases and at J to 0 bases, leaving 7 bases not matched to a gene. CDR3 length: 17 residues. The CDR3 spells CASSESGQAYSNQPQHF. The CDR3 nucleotides read TGTGCCAGCAGTGAAAGCGGACAGGCCTATAGCAATCAGCCCCAGCATTTT.

This clonotype has ten or more counts. The chain links TRBV6-6 to TRBJ2-5; D possibly uses TRBD1 or TRBD2 (5 bases each). V was clipped by 0 bases and J by 5 bases, with 19 bases between them. Germline V lookup: CDR1 MNHNY, CDR2 SVGAGI (reference sequence). The length of the CDR3 is 17 residues. Written as DNA, the CDR3 is TGTGCCAGCAGTTACTCGACGGGACGGTTCATGGACGAGACCCAGTACTTC. It is translated as CASSYSTGRFMDETQYF.

This clonotype occurred a few times. This chain connects TRBV4-3 to TRBJ1-2; D remains ambiguous. The V gene's germline CDR1 is LGHNA and CDR2 YSLEER. The CDR3 spans 17 residues. Trimming left V 4 bases short and J 2 bases short, with 20 bases between. Here the CDR3 DNA reads TGCGCCAGCAGCCTACATCTGGTCGTTGCAGAAAACTATGGCTACACCTTC. This codes for CASSLHLVVAENYGYTF.

In this sample, this clonotype turned up many times. This chain uses TRBV20-1 with TRBJ2-5, with 7 positions matching TRBD1. The CDR3 extends over 14 amino acids. Looked up from germline, CDR1 is DFQATT and CDR2 is SNEGSKA (reference sequence). The junction had 6 bases not matched to a gene; V was cut back by 3 bases and J by 2 bases. In DNA, the CDR3 is TGCAGTGCTAGGGGACAGAGAATGCAAGAGACCCAGTACTTC. As protein: CSARGQRMQETQYF.

The genes are TRBV10-3 and TRBJ1-5; no clear D. CDR3 length: 14 residues. V lost 7 bases to trimming and J lost 0 bases, with 10 bases between them. The germline CDR1 and CDR2 sequences are ENHRY and SYGVKD. Here the CDR3 reads CAIIEQYSNQPQHF. DNA for the CDR3: TGTGCCATCATTGAACAGTATAGCAATCAGCCCCAGCATTTT.

This clonotype was detected a few times. V usage is TRBV4-1 and J usage is TRBJ1-1, with D possibly TRBD1 on 6 matching bases. This CDR3 has 14 residues. The V gene lost 0 bases and the J gene lost 5 bases, with 10 bases spanning the gap. CDR1 MGHRA and CDR2 YSYEKL come from the germline V gene. CDR3 coding DNA: TGCGCCAGCAGCCAAGAGCGAGGGGGGACTGAAGCTTTCTTT. It is translated as CASSQERGGTEAFF.

The chain carries TRBV5-6 and TRBJ1-6, with D perhaps TRBD1 (5 bases). V shed 0 bases and J shed 8 bases, with 12 bases lying between them. Germline CDR1 SGHDT, CDR2 YYEEEE. The CDR3 contains 15 residues. CDR3 residues: CASSLALRGYSPLHF. The CDR3 DNA sequence: TGTGCCAGCAGCTTGGCTTTGCGGGGGTATTCACCCCTCCACTTT.

This clonotype came up a few times. The chain employs TRBV5-1 and TRBJ1-6; perhaps TRBD1 as D (6 bases). Germline V gives CDR1 SGHRS, CDR2 YFSETQ. The V and J ends lost 0 bases and 3 bases respectively, with 10 bases between them. This CDR3 spans 16 amino acids. The CDR3 sequence is CASSLVGGVYNSPLHF. The CDR3 nucleotides read TGCGCCAGCAGCTTGGTGGGGGGCGTCTATAATTCACCCCTCCACTTT.

The rearrangement joins TRBV7-8 to TRBJ1-2, with D maybe TRBD1 (5 bases). Germline-derived CDR1 and CDR2 are SGHVS and FQNEAQ. This CDR3 has 16 residues. Between the trimmed V and J ends, which lost 5 bases and 1 base, there was a span of 17 bases. The CDR3 region has the DNA TGTGCCAGCAGCGTTGGGAGACAGCGGGTTAACTATGGCTACACCTTC. Its translation: CASSVGRQRVNYGYTF.